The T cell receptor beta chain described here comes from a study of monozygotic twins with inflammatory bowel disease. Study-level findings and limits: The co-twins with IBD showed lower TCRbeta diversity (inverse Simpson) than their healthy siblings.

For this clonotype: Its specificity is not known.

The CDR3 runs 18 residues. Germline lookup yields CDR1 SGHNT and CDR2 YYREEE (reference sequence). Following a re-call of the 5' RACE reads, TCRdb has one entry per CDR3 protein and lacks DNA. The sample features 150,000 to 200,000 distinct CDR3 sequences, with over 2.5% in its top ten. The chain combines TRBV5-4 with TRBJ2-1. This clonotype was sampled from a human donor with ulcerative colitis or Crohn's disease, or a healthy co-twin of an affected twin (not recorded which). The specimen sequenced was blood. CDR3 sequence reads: CASSYSMYFWDIHNEQFF.